This record concerns one T cell receptor beta chain sequence. This specimen comes from a study of T cell responses to AZD1222 COVID-19 vaccine. Assay: immunoSEQ multiplex PCR; the TCRdb copy retains only in-frame clones and omits some. Of just under 90,000 clones in the sample, around 90% were seen once. This CDR3 has 11 residues. Germline V lookup: CDR1 MNHNY, CDR2 SVGAGI (reference sequence). V was cut by 10 bases and J by 4 bases, with 10 bases left in between. The sample in question was peripheral blood, obtained on day 0 of AZD1222 vaccination. The receptor comes from an adult in good health. The rearrangement links TRBV6-6 to TRBJ1-2; D is undetermined. CDR3 sequence reads: CANSGSYGYTF. CDR3 DNA: TGTGCCAACTCGGGGTCCTATGGCTACACCTTC.